This TCR beta chain was captured in a study of cytomegalovirus exposure and HLA in healthy donors. V shed 0 bases and J 1 base; nucleotides not matched to a gene: 2. CDR1 is SGHVS and CDR2 is FQNEAQ in the germline V gene. The CDR3 spans 15 residues. PCR was performed using 60 Vbeta and 13 Jbeta primers. The protocol was immunoSEQ multiplex PCR, while the TCRdb copy is restricted to in-frame clones and leaves out a portion. The sample lists about 160,000 clones, around three quarters occurring once. This clone was found a few times. This sequence originates from a man in his forties in good health and CMV-seronegative. The rearrangement joins TRBV7-8 to TRBJ1-1; 7 positions agree with TRBD1. Sequenced input: PBMCs. The CDR3 DNA is TGTGCCAGCAGCTTAGCGGCAGGGGGGAACACTGAAGCTTTCTTT. Its protein product is CASSLAAGGNTEAFF.